This T cell receptor (beta chain) stems from a study of blood T cell dynamics during melanoma immunotherapy. About the study: First-line therapy was either pembrolizumab or nivolumab with ipilimumab for metastatic melanoma. Study-wide results and caveats: Clones driving repertoire changes may be melanoma-specific or general immune activation. At W3, later disease-control patients showed bifurcated PBMC repertoire changes, unlike progressors.

Only in-frame clones appear in the TCRdb table, and some are missing; sequencing was by immunoSEQ multiplex PCR. The sample records some 9,400 clones, about 86% being singletons. About this clone: What it recognizes is unknown.

Noted time point: pre-treatment baseline. Apart from a couple of fast progressors, RECIST 1.1 response was judged 12 weeks post-infusion. J gave up 10 bases and V 5 bases, and 12 bases lay outside the gene matches. This CDR3 is 16 amino acids long. In germline, CDR1 is SGHAT, CDR2 FQNNGV. Sequencing used blood, obtained from a patient treated with checkpoint blockade. J is TRBJ2-1 and V is TRBV11-2; TRBD2 matches at 12 bases. The sequence came from a human donor with melanoma. Here the CDR3 reads CASSPQLAGGPREQFF. As DNA, the CDR3 is TGTGCCAGCAGCCCCCAGCTAGCGGGGGGGCCTCGGGAGCAGTTCTTC.